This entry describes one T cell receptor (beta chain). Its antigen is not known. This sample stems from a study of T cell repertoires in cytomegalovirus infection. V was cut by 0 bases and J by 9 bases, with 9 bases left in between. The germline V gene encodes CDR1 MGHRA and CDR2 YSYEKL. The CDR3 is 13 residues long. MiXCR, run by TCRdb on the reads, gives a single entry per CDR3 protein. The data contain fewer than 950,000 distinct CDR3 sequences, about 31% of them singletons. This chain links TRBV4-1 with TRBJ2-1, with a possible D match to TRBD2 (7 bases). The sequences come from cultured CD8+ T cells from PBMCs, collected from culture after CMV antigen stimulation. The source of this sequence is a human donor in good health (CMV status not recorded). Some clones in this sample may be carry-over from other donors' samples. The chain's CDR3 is CASSQDGGAEQFF. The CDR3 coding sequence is TGCGCCAGCAGCCAAGATGGGGGGGCTGAGCAGTTCTTC.